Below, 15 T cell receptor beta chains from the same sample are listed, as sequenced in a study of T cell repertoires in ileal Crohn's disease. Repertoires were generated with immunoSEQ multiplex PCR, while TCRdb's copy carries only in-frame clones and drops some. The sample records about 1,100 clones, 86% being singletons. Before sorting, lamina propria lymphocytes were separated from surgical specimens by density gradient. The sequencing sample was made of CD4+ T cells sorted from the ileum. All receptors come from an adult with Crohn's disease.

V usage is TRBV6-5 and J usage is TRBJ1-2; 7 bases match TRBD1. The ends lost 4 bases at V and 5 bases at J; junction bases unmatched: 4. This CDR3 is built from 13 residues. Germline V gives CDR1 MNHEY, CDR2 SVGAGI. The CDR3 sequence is CASSWDRFYGYTF. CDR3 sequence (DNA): TGTGCCAGCAGTTGGGACAGATTTTATGGCTACACCTTC.

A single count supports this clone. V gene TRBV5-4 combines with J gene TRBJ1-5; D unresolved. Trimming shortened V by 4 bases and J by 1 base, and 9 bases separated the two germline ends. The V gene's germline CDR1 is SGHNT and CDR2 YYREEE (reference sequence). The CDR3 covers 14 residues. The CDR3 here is CASSQRGSNQPQHF. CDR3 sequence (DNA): TGTGCCAGCAGCCAACGGGGAAGCAATCAGCCCCAGCATTTT.

DNA for the CDR3: TGCGCCAGCAGCAGAATACAGGACAGGACGTCCGGGGAGCTGTTTTTT. Encoded protein: CASSRIQDRTSGELFF. The V call is TRBV5-1, the J call TRBJ2-2, with 7 bases that match TRBD1. The V gene end was trimmed by 4 bases and the J gene end by 6 bases; junction bases not matched to a gene: 12. The CDR3 contains 16 residues. Looked up from germline, CDR1 is SGHRS and CDR2 is YFSETQ.

This CDR3 is CASSYPTVGEKLFF. In DNA, the CDR3 is TGTGCCAGCAGTTACCCGACAGTGGGGGAAAAACTGTTTTTT. The chain combines TRBV6-6 with TRBJ1-4, with a possible D match to TRBD1 (5 bases). Germline lookup yields CDR1 MNHNY and CDR2 SVGAGI (reference sequence). The CDR3 extends over 14 amino acids. V gave up 2 bases and J gave up 8 bases, with 12 bases separating them.

CDR3 region: CASSLLQGGEQFF. The CDR3 coding sequence is TGTGCCAGCAGCTTATTACAGGGCGGTGAGCAGTTCTTC. The J gene is TRBJ2-1, the V gene TRBV7-2; the D gene is possibly TRBD1 (6 bases). Germline loops: CDR1 SGHTA, CDR2 FQGNSA. V was pared by 2 bases and J by 9 bases, with 11 bases between. The CDR3 sequence is 13 residues long.

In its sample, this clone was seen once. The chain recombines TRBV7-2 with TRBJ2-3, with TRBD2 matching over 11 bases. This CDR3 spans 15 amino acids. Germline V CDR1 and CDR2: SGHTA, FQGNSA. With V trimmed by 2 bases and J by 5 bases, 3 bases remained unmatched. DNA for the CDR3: TGTGCCAGCAGCTTAACTAGCGGGAGTCAAGATACGCAGTATTTT. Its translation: CASSLTSGSQDTQYF.

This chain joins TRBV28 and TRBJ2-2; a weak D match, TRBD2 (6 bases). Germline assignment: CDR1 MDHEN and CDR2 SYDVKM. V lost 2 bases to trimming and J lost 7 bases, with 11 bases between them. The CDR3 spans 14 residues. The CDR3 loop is CASSLGGPVGELFF. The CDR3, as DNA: TGTGCCAGCAGTTTAGGAGGGCCGGTCGGGGAGCTGTTTTTT.

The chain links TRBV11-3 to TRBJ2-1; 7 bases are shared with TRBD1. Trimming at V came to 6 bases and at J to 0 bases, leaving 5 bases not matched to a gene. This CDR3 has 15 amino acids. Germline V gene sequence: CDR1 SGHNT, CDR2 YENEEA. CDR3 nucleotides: TGTGCCAGCAGTCAACGACAGGGCTCCTACAATGAGCAGTTCTTC. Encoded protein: CASSQRQGSYNEQFF.

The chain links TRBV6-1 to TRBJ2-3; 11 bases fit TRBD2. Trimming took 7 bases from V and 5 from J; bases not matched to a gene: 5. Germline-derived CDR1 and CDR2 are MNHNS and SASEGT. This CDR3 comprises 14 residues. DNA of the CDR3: TGTGCCAGCAAACCGGGACTAGCGGTAGATACGCAGTATTTT. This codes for CASKPGLAVDTQYF.

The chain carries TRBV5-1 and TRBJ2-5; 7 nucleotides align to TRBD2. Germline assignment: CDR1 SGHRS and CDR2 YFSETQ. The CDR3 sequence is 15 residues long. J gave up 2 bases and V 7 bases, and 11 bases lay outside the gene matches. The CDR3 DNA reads TGCGCCAGCGGAGCGGGATCCTCTGGGCAAGAGACCCAGTACTTC. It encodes CASGAGSSGQETQYF.

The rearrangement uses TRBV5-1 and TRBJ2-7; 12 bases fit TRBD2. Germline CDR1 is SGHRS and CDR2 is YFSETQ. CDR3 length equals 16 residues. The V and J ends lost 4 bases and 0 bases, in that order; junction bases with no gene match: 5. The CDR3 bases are TGCGCCAGCAGCCAGGGACTAGCGGGTAACTCCTACGAGCAGTACTTC. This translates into CASSQGLAGNSYEQYF.

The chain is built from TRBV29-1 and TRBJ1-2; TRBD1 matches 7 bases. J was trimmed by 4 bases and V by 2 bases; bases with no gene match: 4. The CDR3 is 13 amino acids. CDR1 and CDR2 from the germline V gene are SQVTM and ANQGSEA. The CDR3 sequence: CSVERGLGYGYTF. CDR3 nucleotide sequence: TGCAGCGTTGAAAGGGGGCTTGGCTATGGCTACACCTTC.

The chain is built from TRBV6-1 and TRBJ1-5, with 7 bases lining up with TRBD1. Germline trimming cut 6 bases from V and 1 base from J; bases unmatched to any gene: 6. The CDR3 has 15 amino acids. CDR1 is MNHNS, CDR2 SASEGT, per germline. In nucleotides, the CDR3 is TGTGCCAGCAGGGGGCAGGGGGTGAGCAATCAGCCCCAGCATTTT. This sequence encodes CASRGQGVSNQPQHF.

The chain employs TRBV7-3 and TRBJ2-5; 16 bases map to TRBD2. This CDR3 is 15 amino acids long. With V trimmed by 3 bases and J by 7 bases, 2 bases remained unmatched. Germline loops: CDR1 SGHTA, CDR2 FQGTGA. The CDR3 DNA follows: TGTGCCAGCAGCTTGGGACTAGCGGGAGGGGGGACCCAGTACTTC. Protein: CASSLGLAGGGTQYF.

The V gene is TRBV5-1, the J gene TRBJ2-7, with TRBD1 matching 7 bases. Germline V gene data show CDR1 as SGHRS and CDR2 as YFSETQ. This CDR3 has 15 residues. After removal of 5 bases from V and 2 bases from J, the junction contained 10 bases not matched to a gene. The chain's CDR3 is CASSLLGDSTYEQYF. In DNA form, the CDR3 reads TGCGCCAGCAGTCTTTTAGGGGACAGTACCTACGAGCAGTACTTC.